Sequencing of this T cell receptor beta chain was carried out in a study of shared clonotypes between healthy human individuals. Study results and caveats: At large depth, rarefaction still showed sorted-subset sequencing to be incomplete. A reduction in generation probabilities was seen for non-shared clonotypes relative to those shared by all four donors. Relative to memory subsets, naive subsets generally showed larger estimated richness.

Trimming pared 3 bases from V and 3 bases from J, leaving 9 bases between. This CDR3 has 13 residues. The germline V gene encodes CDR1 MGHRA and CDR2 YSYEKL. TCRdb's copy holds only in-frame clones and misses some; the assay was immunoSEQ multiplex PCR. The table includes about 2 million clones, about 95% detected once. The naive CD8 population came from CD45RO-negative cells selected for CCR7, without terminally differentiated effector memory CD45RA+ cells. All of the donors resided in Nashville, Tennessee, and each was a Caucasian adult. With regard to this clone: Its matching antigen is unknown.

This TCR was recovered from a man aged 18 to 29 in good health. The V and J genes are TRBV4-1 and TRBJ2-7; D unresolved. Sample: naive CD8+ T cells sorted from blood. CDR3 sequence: CASSQTLFYEQYF. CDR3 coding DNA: TGCGCCAGCAGCCAGACCCTATTCTACGAGCAGTACTTC.